Below, 20 T cell receptor beta chains from the same sample are listed, as sequenced in a study of T cell responses to AZD1222 COVID-19 vaccine. Generated by immunoSEQ multiplex PCR, the TCRdb table keeps only in-frame clones and is missing some. The sample contains approximately 150,000 clones, roughly 93% of which appear only once. The sample here was peripheral blood, taken on day 0 of AZD1222 vaccination. The receptors derive from an adult in good health.

V is TRBV12-3 or TRBV12-4 and J is TRBJ1-1; D perhaps matches TRBD1 (5 bases). Trimming cost V 6 bases and J 5 bases, with 13 bases left between them. This CDR3 contains 13 residues. The CDR3 nucleotides are TGTGCCAGCAGGTTGACAGAGTATACTGAAGCTTTCTTT. Its protein is CASRLTEYTEAFF.

The chain links TRBV6-5 to TRBJ1-2, with D perhaps TRBD1 (6 bases). Germline loops: CDR1 MNHEY, CDR2 SVGAGI. This CDR3 comprises 15 residues. Between the trimmed V and J ends, which lost 6 bases and 2 bases, there was a span of 16 bases. In DNA form, the CDR3 reads TGTGCCAGCAGGTACCCGTCAACAGGGAACTATGGCTACACCTTC. This sequence encodes CASRYPSTGNYGYTF.

The chain carries TRBV7-3 and TRBJ2-3, with D perhaps matching TRBD1 (5 bases). The CDR3 has 16 residues. Germline CDR1 is SGHTA and CDR2 is FQGTGA. Trimming removed 2 bases at V and 0 bases at J, with 12 bases between. In nucleotides, the CDR3 is TGTGCCAGCAGCTTAGGGCAGGGATCTAGCACAGATACGCAGTATTTT. This sequence encodes CASSLGQGSSTDTQYF. Full variable domain (outside the CDR3, taken from reference TRBV7-3 and TRBJ2-3): GAGVSQTPSNKVTEKGKYVELRCDPISGHTALYWYRQSLGQGPEFLIYFQGTGAADDSGLPNDRFFAVRPEGSVSTLKIQRTERGDSAVYLCASSLGQGSSTDTQYFGPGTRLTVL.

This clone has only one observation. In DNA form, the CDR3 reads TGTGCCAGCAGTGAAGTGTTGGCAGGGGGCGCGAGGGATACGCAGTATTTT. Its protein is CASSEVLAGGARDTQYF. The rearrangement uses TRBV6-1 and TRBJ2-3, with 8 bases identical to TRBD1. V was pared by 1 base and J by 6 bases, with 12 bases of the junction left unmatched. CDR1 and CDR2 (germline): MNHNS, SASEGT. The CDR3 is 17 residues long.

The rearrangement joins TRBV11-2 to TRBJ2-2; D possibly corresponds to TRBD2 (6 bases). From germline, CDR1 is SGHAT and CDR2 FQNNGV. The V gene lost 5 bases and the J gene lost 6 bases, with 19 bases spanning the gap. The CDR3 covers 16 residues. The CDR3 is CASSILGGVRAGELFF. CDR3 nucleotides: TGTGCCAGCAGCATCCTGGGGGGTGTTCGGGCCGGGGAGCTGTTTTTT.

The rearrangement links TRBV2 to TRBJ1-4, with D possibly TRBD1 on 5 matching bases. This CDR3 is built from 12 residues. V dropped 6 bases and J dropped 4 bases, with 6 bases sitting between them. CDR1 and CDR2 from the germline V gene are SNHLY and FYNNEI. The CDR3: CASRDSNEKLFF. The CDR3, as DNA: TGTGCCAGCAGAGACAGTAATGAAAAACTGTTTTTT.

The V gene is TRBV30, the J gene TRBJ2-1; 15 bases align to TRBD2. The CDR3 contains 12 residues. J lost 15 bases, V lost 8 bases, and 8 bases had no gene match. Germline CDR1 reads GTSNPN; CDR2 reads SVGIG (reference sequence). CDR3 nucleotides: TGTGCCATCGGACTAGCGGGGGGGCGGCGGTTCTTC. Protein: CAIGLAGGRRFF.

The V and J genes are TRBV28 and TRBJ1-2; D not resolved. The CDR3 runs to 15 residues. V lost 2 bases, J lost 0 bases, and 10 bases lay in between. Germline CDR1 reads MDHEN; CDR2 reads SYDVKM. The CDR3 sequence: CASSLEAGANYGYTF. In DNA, the CDR3 is TGTGCCAGCAGTTTAGAGGCAGGAGCTAACTATGGCTACACCTTC.

The chain is built from TRBV20-1 and TRBJ2-1; D possibly uses TRBD1 or TRBD2 (5 bases each). The CDR3 has 15 amino acids. Germline values: CDR1 DFQATT, CDR2 SNEGSKA (reference sequence). V was shortened by 3 bases and J by 7 bases, with 19 bases between the two germline ends. CDR3 loop: CSASRGDLMYNEQFF. The CDR3 DNA reads as TGCAGTGCTAGTCGTGGGGACCTAATGTATAATGAGCAGTTCTTC.

This clone was counted only a few times. V is TRBV19 and J is TRBJ1-2; no firm D call. The CDR3 covers 15 residues. V dropped 10 bases and J dropped 8 bases, with 26 bases sitting between them. Germline V gene sequence: CDR1 LNHDA, CDR2 SQIVND (reference sequence). CDR3 protein: CATQPIPGPTGGYTF. CDR3 DNA: TGTGCCACCCAACCAATACCCGGTCCGACGGGCGGCTACACCTTC.

V usage is TRBV6-2 or TRBV6-3 and J usage is TRBJ2-5, with TRBD1 matching over 9 bases. V lost 2 bases and J lost 5; bases outside the gene matches: 6. Germline V gene sequence: CDR1 MNHEY, CDR2 SVGEGT. The CDR3 extends over 15 amino acids. In nucleotides, the CDR3 is TGTGCCAGCAGTTACGTACAGGGGGCGCGGGAGACCCAGTACTTC. It specifies CASSYVQGARETQYF.

The chain carries TRBV2 and TRBJ2-7; 8 bases are shared with TRBD2. V shed 4 bases and J 4 bases; nucleotides not matched to a gene: 6. The length of the CDR3 is 14 residues. The V gene's germline CDR1 is SNHLY and CDR2 FYNNEI. CDR3 nucleotides: TGTGCCAGCAGTGGGGGACTAGACGTGTACGAGCAGTACTTC. Translated, it gives CASSGGLDVYEQYF. The full variable domain, its missing parts supplied by reference TRBV2 and TRBJ2-7, is EPEVTQTPSHQVTQMGQEVILRCVPISNHLYFYWYRQILGQKVEFLVSFYNNEISEKSEIFDDQFSVERPDGSNFTLKIRSTKLEDSAMYFCASSGGLDVYEQYFGPGTRLTVT.

V is TRBV7-6 and J is TRBJ1-4; possible D gene TRBD1, 5 bases. The V gene lost 5 bases and the J gene lost 3 bases, with 16 bases spanning the gap. Germline values: CDR1 SGHVS, CDR2 FNYEAQ. The CDR3 consists of 16 residues. In nucleotides, the CDR3 is TGTGCCAGCAGCCGCCGGGGGGGGACTCCTAATGAAAAACTGTTTTTT. Amino acids: CASSRRGGTPNEKLFF.

The rearrangement uses TRBV5-6 and TRBJ1-5; D is ambiguous. The CDR3 totals 15 residues. Trimming removed 0 bases from V and 0 bases from J, with 7 bases in between. Germline CDR1 reads SGHDT; CDR2 reads YYEEEE. The CDR3 reads CASSLDLYSNQPQHF. Here the CDR3 DNA reads TGTGCCAGCAGCTTGGACCTATATAGCAATCAGCCCCAGCATTTT.

The chain uses TRBV4-1 and TRBJ1-4; 9 positions match TRBD1. With V trimmed by 1 base and J by 4 bases, 1 base remained unmatched. CDR1 is MGHRA and CDR2 is YSYEKL in the germline V gene. The CDR3 length is 15 residues. The CDR3, as DNA: TGCGCCAGCAGCCAAGGGGACAGGGATAATGAAAAACTGTTTTTT. Amino acids: CASSQGDRDNEKLFF.

The gene calls are TRBV12-5 and TRBJ1-2; weak D call: TRBD1 (5 bases). The CDR3 loop spans 15 amino acids. V was clipped by 1 base and J by 4 bases, with 13 bases between them. From germline, CDR1 is LGHNT and CDR2 FRNRAP. The CDR3 is CASGLAWGRGYGYTF. In DNA, the CDR3 is TGTGCTAGTGGTTTGGCGTGGGGAAGGGGCTATGGCTACACCTTC.

V is TRBV4-1 and J is TRBJ2-2; D is undetermined. V dropped 0 bases and J dropped 3 bases, with 17 bases sitting between them. Germline CDR1 and CDR2: MGHRA and YSYEKL. This CDR3 is built from 18 residues. CDR3 in DNA: TGCGCCAGCAGCCAAGATCTTAGGCAGTCATTATACACCGGGGAGCTGTTTTTT. It encodes CASSQDLRQSLYTGELFF.

V and J are TRBV7-9 and TRBJ2-5; possibly TRBD1 or TRBD2 for D (5 bases each). Trimming left V 1 base short and J 1 base short, with 10 bases between. This CDR3 spans 15 amino acids. The germline V gene encodes CDR1 SEHNR and CDR2 FQNEAQ (reference sequence). CDR3 nucleotides: TGTGCCAGCAGCTTAGTGGGACGGGGCCAAGAGACCCAGTACTTC. This encodes CASSLVGRGQETQYF.

This rearrangement joins TRBV5-6 to TRBJ1-4, with TRBD1 matching over 7 bases. The germline gives CDR1 SGHDT, CDR2 YYEEEE. The CDR3 totals 15 residues. V lost 1 base to trimming and J lost 8 bases; unmatched junction nucleotides: 8. The CDR3 region has the DNA TGTGCCAGCAGCTTGCAGACAGGGCCCCGGGAAAAACTGTTTTTT. This gives the protein CASSLQTGPREKLFF.

CDR3 protein: CTSSQLAGGYEQYF. For the CDR3, the DNA is TGCACCAGCAGCCAACTAGCGGGGGGGTATGAGCAGTACTTC. The chain has TRBV1 and TRBJ2-7; TRBD2, the table's D call, lacks a check against the DNA. TRBV1 is a pseudogene locus. The CDR3 consists of 14 residues.